Listed below are T cell receptor beta chains from one sample, sequenced in a study of cytomegalovirus exposure and HLA in healthy donors. Some clones are missing from TCRdb's copy, which holds only in-frame ones; the method was immunoSEQ multiplex PCR. This sample has 150,000 or so clones, with roughly 72% found just once. Sequenced sample: PBMCs. The receptors were sampled from a man aged 25 to 40 in good health and CMV-seronegative. Both conserved end residues are part of each CDR3. A D gene is named only where the DNA matches it firmly. Rows give clone size only sometimes, using once, few, many, or a class for an expanded clone.

TRBV5-1	.	.	TRBJ1-1	TGCGCCAGCAGCTTTGTTCCACTCCAGGGGAGCACTGAAGCTTTCTTT	CASSFVPLQGSTEAFF
TRBV15	TRBD1	.	TRBJ1-1	TGTGCCACCAGCTTCGACAGGGGGCGAAGCACTGAAGCTTTCTTT	CATSFDRGRSTEAFF
TRBV5-6	TRBD1	.	TRBJ2-7	TGTGCCAGCAGCTGGGGGACAGGAGTCCACGAGCAGTACTTC	CASSWGTGVHEQYF
TRBV20-1	TRBD1	.	TRBJ1-6	TGCAGTGCCGGGACAGACTCACCCCTCCACTTT	CSAGTDSPLHF
TRBV6-1	TRBD1	few	TRBJ1-6	TGTGCCAGCAGTCCGGACAGGACCGTTGCGGCCCTCCACTTT	CASSPDRTVAALHF
TRBV11-2	.	once	TRBJ1-1	TGTGCCAGCAGCTTAGAAATCAGTGAGCGGGCTTTCTTT	CASSLEISERAFF
TRBV6-4	TRBD1	once	TRBJ2-2	TGTGCCAGCAGTCGGACAGGGGACACCGGGGAGCTGTTTTTT	CASSRTGDTGELFF
TRBV7-9	TRBD1	.	TRBJ2-2	TGTGCCAGCAGCTTAGGGACAGGCACGAACACCGGGGAGCTGTTTTTT	CASSLGTGTNTGELFF
TRBV28	TRBD1	once	TRBJ1-1	TGTGCCAGCAGTGAATCCGGGACAGGGAACACTGAAGCTTTCTTT	CASSESGTGNTEAFF
TRBV19	TRBD1	.	TRBJ1-5	TGTGCCAGTAGTACTCCGGGACAGGGGATGGCGCGTCAGCCCCAGCATTTT	CASSTPGQGMARQPQHF
TRBV9	TRBD2	.	TRBJ2-1	TGTGCCAGCAGCATTAGCGGGGGGTCTGAGCAGTTCTTC	CASSISGGSEQFF
TRBV7-2	TRBD2	.	TRBJ2-2	TGTGCCAGCAGCTTAGCCTCCGGGACTAGTTTGTCCGGGGAGCTGTTTTTT	CASSLASGTSLSGELFF
TRBV7-9	TRBD1	.	TRBJ2-7	TGTGCCAGCAGCTCCGTCGGGCAGGGGGCGTACGAGCAGTACTTC	CASSSVGQGAYEQYF
TRBV7-9	TRBD1	.	TRBJ1-1	TGTGCCAGCAGCCTAACAGGGGCCCTGAACACTGAAGCTTTCTTT	CASSLTGALNTEAFF
TRBV4-2	TRBD1	.	TRBJ1-5	TGTGCCAGCAGCCAAGGAGGGACAGGGTCTCAGCCCCAGCATTTT	CASSQGGTGSQPQHF
TRBV4-3	TRBD1	.	TRBJ2-7	TGCGCCAGCAGCCACGGGACAGGCCAGTGGGAGCAGTACTTC	CASSHGTGQWEQYF
TRBV6-6	.	.	TRBJ1-1	TGTGCCAGCAGTTCAACAGGGAGGAACACTGAAGCTTTCTTT	CASSSTGRNTEAFF
TRBV28	.	.	TRBJ2-7	TGTGCCAGCAGTTTACGAGGGTACTCCTACGAGCAGTACTTC	CASSLRGYSYEQYF
TRBV5-6	.	once	TRBJ1-2	TGTGCCAGCAGCTTGGGGCGGGGGGACTATGGCTACACCTTC	CASSLGRGDYGYTF
TRBV5-1	TRBD1	few	TRBJ2-3	TGCGCCAGCAGCTTGGACAGGGGTACAGATACGCAGTATTTT	CASSLDRGTDTQYF
TRBV7-4	.	.	TRBJ2-7	TGTGCCAGTCAGCAGGGCTTAGATTCCTACGAGCAGTACTTC	CASQQGLDSYEQYF
TRBV7-8	.	.	TRBJ1-5	TGTGCCAGCAGCCGAAGATGGGGGGACAATCAGCCCCAGCATTTT	CASSRRWGDNQPQHF
TRBV7-3	.	few	TRBJ1-1	TGTGCCAGCAGCCCATCCCGGGGGAACACTGAAGCTTTCTTT	CASSPSRGNTEAFF
TRBV27	TRBD2	.	TRBJ2-1	TGTGCCAGCAATGGACTAGCGGACACCTACAATGAGCAGTTCTTC	CASNGLADTYNEQFF
TRBV5-6	.	.	TRBJ2-1	TGTGCCAGCAGCTTGGGGGCCAATTGGAATGAGCAGTTCTTC	CASSLGANWNEQFF
TRBV7-2	TRBD1	.	TRBJ2-7	TGTGCCAGCAGTAATTCAGGACAGGGGTTCTACGAGCAGTACTTC	CASSNSGQGFYEQYF
TRBV27	TRBD1	.	TRBJ1-3	TGTGCCAGCAACAGACAGGGAAAAAAGGGAAACACCATATATTTT	CASNRQGKKGNTIYF
TRBV19	.	.	TRBJ1-1	TGTGCCAGTAGTATCGCCAGGGGCTACACTGAAGCTTTCTTT	CASSIARGYTEAFF